These 25 T cell receptor beta chains were all obtained from the same sample, sequenced in a study of shared clonotypes between healthy human individuals. Only in-frame clones appear in the TCRdb table, and some are missing; sequencing was by immunoSEQ multiplex PCR. The repertoire holds about 1 million clones, under 80% seen once, with approximately 1.5% in the top ten. Sequences were obtained from memory CD4+ T cells sorted from blood. Subset specified: CD45RA-negative fraction. Source of these receptors: a man in his late teens or twenties in good health.

In its sample, this clone was seen once. This CDR3 is CASRRQGSSYEQYF. The CDR3 bases are TGTGCCAGCAGAAGACAGGGGAGCTCCTACGAGCAGTACTTC. The chain uses TRBV27 and TRBJ2-7; 8 bases match TRBD1. J gave up 0 bases and V 6 bases, and 4 bases lay outside the gene matches. This CDR3 is built from 14 residues. Germline assignment: CDR1 MNHEY and CDR2 SMNVEV (reference sequence).

This clone appeared once. V and J are TRBV25-1 and TRBJ2-6; D not resolved. V shed 6 bases and J shed 0 bases, with 3 bases lying between them. The V gene's germline CDR1 is MGHDK and CDR2 SYGVNS. This CDR3 contains 13 residues. CDR3 residues: CASRRSGANVLTF. DNA for the CDR3: TGTGCCAGCAGACGCTCTGGGGCCAACGTCCTGACTTTC. Based on the CDR3 plus reference TRBV25-1 and TRBJ2-6, the full variable domain is EADIYQTPRYLVIGTGKKITLECSQTMGHDKMYWYQQDPGMELHLIHYSYGVNSTEKGDLSSESTVSRIRTEHFPLTLESARPSHTSQYLCASRRSGANVLTFGAGSRLTVL.

A single count supports this clone. The V and J genes are TRBV10-2 and TRBJ2-2; no clear D gene. Trimming removed 2 bases from V and 2 bases from J, with 6 bases in between. CDR1 is WSHSY and CDR2 is SAAADI in the germline V gene. CDR3 length: 14 amino acids. The CDR3 coding sequence is TGCGCCAGCAGTGAGAGCGTTAACACCGGGGAGCTGTTTTTT. As protein: CASSESVNTGELFF.

This rearrangement joins TRBV5-1 to TRBJ2-7; 7 positions agree with TRBD2. Germline lookup yields CDR1 SGHRS and CDR2 YFSETQ. The CDR3 contains 15 residues. V lost 0 bases, J lost 6 bases, and 9 bases stayed unmatched. CDR3 nucleotides: TGCGCCAGCAGCTTGGAATACGAGCGGGGCGGCGAGCAGTACTTC. Residues: CASSLEYERGGEQYF. Together with reference TRBV5-1 and TRBJ2-7, the CDR3 gives the full variable domain: KAGVTQTPRYLIKTRGQQVTLSCSPISGHRSVSWYQQTPGQGLQFLFEYFSETQRNKGNFPGRFSGRQFSNSRSEMNVSTLELGDSALYLCASSLEYERGGEQYFGPGTRLTVT.

This clone was seen only once. The chain couples TRBV5-6 to TRBJ2-7; a weak D match, TRBD1 (5 bases). The CDR3 loop spans 15 amino acids. The germline V gene has CDR1 SGHDT and CDR2 YYEEEE. V lost 1 base, J lost 0 bases, and 11 bases lay in between. CDR3 in DNA: TGTGCCAGCAGCTTGCGGTCCAGGGTCTCCTACGAGCAGTACTTC. Amino acids: CASSLRSRVSYEQYF.

This chain links TRBV6-1 with TRBJ2-6; tentatively, D is TRBD1 (5 bases). V lost 10 bases and J lost 0, with 7 bases in between. The CDR3 runs 13 residues. Germline V gene lookup returns CDR1 MNHNS and CDR2 SASEGT. The CDR3 bases are TGTGCCACACAGGCCTCTGGGGCCAACGTCCTGACTTTC. This codes for CATQASGANVLTF.

This clone has more than one count but fewer than ten. The genes are TRBV19 and TRBJ2-1; D call uncertain. CDR1 and CDR2 from the germline V gene are LNHDA and SQIVND (reference sequence). This CDR3 spans 13 amino acids. Deletions cut 0 bases from V and 5 bases from J, with 5 bases between. In nucleotides, the CDR3 is TGTGCCAGTAGTATAGAGTCGGACAATGAGCAGTTCTTC. Its protein product is CASSIESDNEQFF.

This sequence joins TRBV13 and TRBJ1-1, with TRBD1 matching 7 bases. Per germline, CDR1 PRHDT and CDR2 FYEKMQ (reference sequence). Trimming took 1 base from V and 11 from J; bases not matched to a gene: 7. CDR3 size: 13 residues. CDR3 protein: CASSLVRGLSAFF. The CDR3 DNA reads as TGTGCCAGCAGCTTAGTGAGGGGGCTTAGCGCTTTCTTT.

CDR3 sequence (DNA): TGTGCCAGCAGTTCCTGGACAGGGTATGAAAAACTGTTTTTT. Translated, it gives CASSSWTGYEKLFF. The V call is TRBV6-6, the J call TRBJ1-4; 8 positions agree with TRBD1. The germline gives CDR1 MNHNY, CDR2 SVGAGI (reference sequence). CDR3 size: 14 residues. The junction had 4 bases not matched to a gene; V was cut back by 4 bases and J by 6 bases.

The chain uses TRBV6-6 and TRBJ2-3; TRBD1 is a possible D gene (6 bases). Looked up from germline, CDR1 is MNHNY and CDR2 is SVGAGI (reference sequence). The CDR3 runs to 13 residues. V lost 7 bases to trimming and J lost 6 bases, with 14 bases between them. CDR3 in amino acids: CASNPTGRDTQYF. For the CDR3, the DNA is TGTGCCAGCAACCCGACAGGTCGGGATACGCAGTATTTT.

This clone was seen only a few times. The chain joins TRBV19 to TRBJ2-7, with 7 nucleotides matching TRBD1. In germline, CDR1 is LNHDA, CDR2 SQIVND (reference sequence). This CDR3 has 15 residues. The V segment lost 5 bases and the J segment 0 bases; nucleotides outside the gene matches: 7. The CDR3 nucleotides are TGTGCCAGTAGTCGGGACAGCCTTTTCTCCTACGAGCAGTACTTC. Amino acid sequence: CASSRDSLFSYEQYF.

A single count supports this clone. The rearrangement links TRBV10-1 to TRBJ2-4; D uncertain. CDR3 size: 14 residues. Germline CDR1 reads WNHNN; CDR2 reads SYGVQD (reference sequence). V dropped 3 bases and J dropped 3 bases, with 9 bases sitting between them. CDR3 in DNA: TGCGCCAGCAGTGAATCAGGCGTCAAAAACATTCAGTACTTC. The encoded protein is CASSESGVKNIQYF.

This chain's CDR3 is CASSVGGNYGYTF. In nucleotides, the CDR3 is TGCGCCAGCAGCGTCGGGGGCAATTATGGCTACACCTTC. The V call is TRBV5-1, the J call TRBJ1-2; the D gene is possibly TRBD1 (6 bases). Germline loops: CDR1 SGHRS, CDR2 YFSETQ. The CDR3 has 13 residues. V was pared by 4 bases and J by 5 bases, with 12 bases between.

The chain links TRBV6-6 to TRBJ2-1, with D perhaps matching TRBD1 or TRBD2 (5 bases each). V was trimmed by 4 bases and J by 5 bases, leaving 12 bases between them. The V gene's germline CDR1 is MNHNY and CDR2 SVGAGI (reference sequence). The length of the CDR3 is 14 residues. As DNA, the CDR3 is TGTGCCAGCAGTTCCCCGGGACGTCACAATGAGCAGTTCTTC. It encodes CASSSPGRHNEQFF.

The V call is TRBV5-1, the J call TRBJ1-2; D is possibly TRBD1 (6 bases). The CDR3 contains 13 residues. V shed 0 bases and J shed 8 bases, with 11 bases lying between them. Germline-derived CDR1 and CDR2 are SGHRS and YFSETQ. The CDR3 protein is CASSLDGTPGYTF. CDR3 DNA sequence: TGCGCCAGCAGCTTGGATGGGACACCAGGCTACACCTTC.

This chain joins TRBV6-5 and TRBJ1-1; 7 bases align to TRBD1. The germline CDR1 and CDR2 sequences are MNHEY and SVGAGI. V lost 5 bases to trimming and J lost 0 bases; unmatched junction nucleotides: 3. This CDR3 has 14 amino acids. The CDR3 DNA sequence: TGTGCCAGCAGTGCGACAGGGATGAACACTGAAGCTTTCTTT. Residues: CASSATGMNTEAFF.

V is TRBV4-3 and J is TRBJ2-1; possibly TRBD2 for D (6 bases). Trimming took off 1 base at V and 6 bases at J, with 19 bases between the two ends. The CDR3 has 17 residues. Germline-derived CDR1 and CDR2 are LGHNA and YSLEER. CDR3 in DNA: TGCGCCAGCAGCCAAGCCGGGGGAGGAGTACGACCCAATGAGCAGTTCTTC. This translates into CASSQAGGGVRPNEQFF.

The genes are TRBV5-5 and TRBJ1-2, with 10 bases matching TRBD1. The germline V gene has CDR1 SGHKS and CDR2 YYEKEE (reference sequence). The CDR3 consists of 16 residues. The ends lost 0 bases at V and 5 bases at J; junction bases unmatched: 7. Written as DNA, the CDR3 is TGTGCCAGCAGCTTGGACTCCGGGACAGGGGCGTATGGCTACACCTTC. Translated: CASSLDSGTGAYGYTF.

This clone was observed once. The rearrangement links TRBV27 to TRBJ1-1; 11 positions agree with TRBD1. V shed 6 bases and J 6 bases; nucleotides not matched to a gene: 6. From germline, CDR1 is MNHEY and CDR2 SMNVEV (reference sequence). CDR3 length equals 14 residues. The CDR3 DNA reads TGTGCCAGCAGGGGGTCGGGACAGGGGGCTGAAGCTTTCTTT. This translates into CASRGSGQGAEAFF.

The CDR3 reads CASRGSQGALYF. CDR3 bases: TGTGCCAGCAGGGGGAGTCAGGGGGCGCTATATTTT. V gene TRBV7-2 combines with J gene TRBJ1-3; 8 nucleotides match TRBD1. The CDR3 contains 12 residues. CDR1 and CDR2 (germline): SGHTA, FQGNSA. V was pared by 6 bases and J by 14 bases, with 9 bases of the junction left unmatched.

The rearrangement uses TRBV10-1 and TRBJ1-1; possible D gene TRBD1, 6 bases. The CDR3 runs to 13 residues. Germline V gives CDR1 WNHNN, CDR2 SYGVQD (reference sequence). Deletions cut 3 bases from V and 8 bases from J, with 13 bases between. CDR3 sequence: CASSETRGGEAFF. The CDR3 DNA reads as TGCGCCAGCAGTGAAACCAGGGGTGGGGAAGCTTTCTTT.

Details on this clone: Other DNA variants within this sample encode the same CDR3. The chain uses TRBV7-9 and TRBJ1-4; unclear D gene. V was trimmed by 3 bases and J by 4 bases, leaving 9 bases between them. This CDR3 is 14 amino acids long. Germline V gene lookup returns CDR1 SEHNR and CDR2 FQNEAQ (reference sequence). In DNA, the CDR3 is TGTGCCAGCAGCTTGGCAGAGATTAATGAAAAACTGTTTTTT. This gives the protein CASSLAEINEKLFF.

J is TRBJ1-4 and V is TRBV28, with a weak D call TRBD1 (6 bases). CDR3 length equals 13 residues. V was pared by 6 bases and J by 7 bases, with 12 bases between. The germline V gene has CDR1 MDHEN and CDR2 SYDVKM. The CDR3 here is CASRGAGVEKLFF. CDR3 nucleotides: TGTGCCAGCAGAGGGGCAGGGGTTGAAAAACTGTTTTTT. The whole variable domain, filled in from reference TRBV28 and TRBJ1-4, reads DVKVTQSSRYLVKRTGEKVFLECVQDMDHENMFWYRQDPGLGLRLIYFSYDVKMKEKGDIPEGYSVSREKKERFSLILESASTNQTSMYLCASRGAGVEKLFFGSGTQLSVL.

This clone occurred a few times. The chain is built from TRBV4-2 and TRBJ2-1; the D gene is possibly TRBD2 (7 bases). The CDR3 contains 17 residues. Trimming removed 4 bases from V and 5 bases from J, with 21 bases in between. Germline V gives CDR1 LGHNA, CDR2 YNFKEQ. The CDR3 DNA sequence: TGTGCCAGCAGCCCGAAACGACCGGGGGGCGGAAACAATGAGCAGTTCTTC. It codes for CASSPKRPGGGNNEQFF.

V and J are TRBV6-1 and TRBJ1-1; D is uncertain. V dropped 7 bases and J dropped 2 bases, with 5 bases sitting between them. The CDR3 has 11 amino acids. Germline assignment: CDR1 MNHNS and CDR2 SASEGT. The CDR3 DNA reads TGTGCCAGCAATGGAAACACTGAAGCTTTCTTT. Amino acid sequence: CASNGNTEAFF.